This is a list of T cell receptor beta chains from one sample in a study of neoadjuvant anti-PD-1 for oral cavity cancer. Repertoires were generated with immunoSEQ multiplex PCR, while TCRdb's copy carries only in-frame clones and drops some. The table shows under 9,500 clones, with 65% to 70% occurring only once. Source: tumor tissue, taken before nivolumab (anti-PD-1) treatment. All receptors come from a person aged 35 to 85 with oral cavity squamous cell carcinoma. The conserved cysteine and the conserved F or W are not part of the CDR3 here.

CDR3 protein	V gene	J gene
ASSISGGFYNEQF	TRBV7-6	TRBJ2-1
ASSYRFDSYEQY	TRBV27	TRBJ2-7
ASSHLDNEQF	TRBV4-2	TRBJ2-1
ASSYPDSGSKDTQY	TRBV5-1	TRBJ2-3
ASSPGQGTGNTIY	TRBV9	TRBJ1-3
ASSINRGRNTGELF	TRBV19	TRBJ2-2
AISEPQGVVDTQY	TRBV10-3	TRBJ2-3
ASSLGQADQPQH	TRBV5-1	TRBJ1-5
ASSSTGLATREQY	TRBV13	TRBJ2-7
ASSQEGSTYGYT	TRBV4-2	TRBJ1-2
ASSVGQRQGYT	TRBV9	TRBJ1-2
ASSQAGGGYYNEQF	TRBV5-4	TRBJ2-1
ASSSSTLTEAF	TRBV7-9	TRBJ1-1
ATDPTGGYTGELF	TRBV19	TRBJ2-2
ASSKTGGTDTQY	TRBV21-1	TRBJ2-3
ASTGQYEEAF	TRBV28	TRBJ1-1
ASSLGSHEQY	TRBV5-1	TRBJ2-7
ASSQDRGSNEKLF	TRBV4-1	TRBJ1-4
ASSRLAGTSSYTQY	TRBV7-9	TRBJ2-3
ASSFQGTGNQPQH	TRBV7-2	TRBJ1-5
ASSVATGGTEAF	TRBV9	TRBJ1-1
ASSELPVGVAGGLGDIQY	TRBV6-1	TRBJ2-4
ASTPGQGVYEQY	TRBV6-5	TRBJ2-7
ASSPIGQGEEDTQY	TRBV28	TRBJ2-3
AWSGVAGTTDTQY	TRBV30	TRBJ2-3
ASSASSSSYNSPLH	TRBV2	TRBJ1-6
ASSLAKKGFIY	TRBV7-2	TRBJ1-3
ASSFFHRVRKEKLF	TRBV7-3	TRBJ1-4
ASSLDRGRGYGYT	TRBV7-2	TRBJ1-2
AWRGDSYNSPLH	TRBV30	TRBJ1-6
ASSPSGARSSGNTIY	TRBV7-9	TRBJ1-3
AWEYAQTQY	TRBV30	TRBJ2-5
ASSNTQGFGNTIY	TRBV9	TRBJ1-3
ASRFGVGTQPQH	TRBV19	TRBJ1-5
ASSLSSPGDQPQH	TRBV21-1	TRBJ1-5
ASTPGAASSTDTQY	TRBV27	TRBJ2-3
ASSLTGSTDTQY	TRBV27	TRBJ2-3
AWAPGAENTEAF	TRBV30	TRBJ1-1
ASSTHRGGTGELF	TRBV28	TRBJ2-2
ASSYRRINEKLF	TRBV27	TRBJ1-4
ASSKKEAKTQY	TRBV21-1	TRBJ2-5
ASSQSGWREGYEQY	TRBV23-1	TRBJ2-7
ASSVGNTEAF	TRBV6-1	TRBJ1-1
ASSSDRNYEQY	TRBV6-1	TRBJ2-7
ASSQDAGESNEKLF	TRBV4-1	TRBJ1-4